Shown below are 3 T cell receptor beta chains from a single sample sequenced in a study of cytomegalovirus exposure and HLA in healthy donors. Using immunoSEQ multiplex PCR, the repertoire was profiled, and TCRdb retains in-frame clones only, with some absent. The table lists approximately 110,000 clones, about 88% of them singletons. The specimen sequenced was PBMCs. These receptors were collected from a young woman in good health and CMV-seropositive.

The rearrangement joins TRBV7-9 to TRBJ1-5; 11 bases are shared with TRBD1. This CDR3 has 15 residues. Trimming at V came to 5 bases and at J to 6 bases, leaving 6 bases not matched to a gene. CDR1 and CDR2 (germline): SEHNR, FQNEAQ (reference sequence). CDR3 protein: CASSPGTGGGQPQHF. CDR3 nucleotides: TGTGCCAGCAGCCCCGGGACAGGGGGAGGTCAGCCCCAGCATTTT.

This chain uses TRBV2 with TRBJ2-5, with D possibly TRBD2 on 5 matching bases. The CDR3 has 13 amino acids. V lost 4 bases, J lost 5 bases, and 11 bases lay in between. The V gene's germline CDR1 is SNHLY and CDR2 FYNNEI. CDR3 in DNA: TGTGCCAGCAGTGCGGACTTGGGGGAGACCCAGTACTTC. Translation: CASSADLGETQYF.

The chain recombines TRBV12-2 with TRBJ1-2. TRBV12-2 is flagged as a pseudogene. CDR3 length: 16 residues. As DNA, the CDR3 is TGTGCAAGTCGCTTAGTGCGAAGATCCTTTAGCTATGGCTACACCTTC. Protein product: CASRLVRRSFSYGYTF.